Following are 23 T cell receptor beta chains from one sample sequenced in a study of OX40 agonist ivuxolimab in advanced cancers. Sequencing used immunoSEQ multiplex PCR; TCRdb keeps in-frame clones, though not all of them. The sample has about 62,000 clones; nearly 90% are singletons. The sample was CD4+ or CD8+ T cells sorted from blood, taken in a trial of the OX40 agonist ivuxolimab. The receptor source for this set is an adult with an advanced solid tumor such as melanoma, head and neck, liver or kidney cancer.

The rearrangement uses TRBV27 and TRBJ2-1, with 9 bases fitting TRBD2. After removal of 7 bases from V and 7 bases from J, the junction contained 11 bases not matched to a gene. The CDR3 consists of 15 residues. The germline V gene encodes CDR1 MNHEY and CDR2 SMNVEV (reference sequence). CDR3 bases: TGTGCCAGCACTCCGATAGCGGGAGCACAAAATGAGCAGTTCTTC. As protein: CASTPIAGAQNEQFF.

The J gene is TRBJ2-5, the V gene TRBV14, with D possibly TRBD2 on 5 matching bases. Deletions cut 1 base from V and 4 bases from J, with 13 bases between. CDR3 size: 15 residues. The germline V gene has CDR1 SGHDN and CDR2 FVKESK. Here the CDR3 reads CASSQARGLGETQYF. The CDR3 DNA sequence: TGTGCCAGCAGCCAAGCTCGAGGGTTGGGAGAGACCCAGTACTTC.

The rearrangement links TRBV5-8 to TRBJ2-5, with D perhaps TRBD2 (7 bases). Germline V CDR1 and CDR2: SGHTS, YDEGEE. Between the trimmed V and J ends, which lost 0 bases and 5 bases, there was a span of 14 bases. The CDR3 runs to 15 residues. Here the CDR3 reads CASSLGDKRDETQYF. The CDR3 DNA is TGTGCCAGCAGCTTGGGGGACAAGCGGGACGAGACCCAGTACTTC.

This chain links TRBV14 with TRBJ1-1; D is undetermined. CDR1 is SGHDN and CDR2 is FVKESK in the germline V gene. CDR3 length equals 14 residues. V lost 4 bases and J lost 0, with 9 bases in between. For the CDR3, the DNA is TGTGCCAGCAGCCCGCTTGAGTTGAACACTGAAGCTTTCTTT. The encoded protein is CASSPLELNTEAFF.

V and J are TRBV15 and TRBJ2-4, with 7 bases that match TRBD1. This CDR3 has 18 residues. V was clipped by 3 bases and J by 0 bases; unmatched bases: 11. Per the germline V gene, CDR1 is LNHNV and CDR2 is YYDKDF (reference sequence). CDR3 sequence (DNA): TGTGCCACCAGCAGCCGGGGAGAGAACAGGGGAGCCAAAAACATTCAGTACTTC. Protein sequence: CATSSRGENRGAKNIQYF. The full variable domain, in which reference TRBV15 and TRBJ2-4 provide the parts outside the CDR3, is DAMVIQNPRYQVTQFGKPVTLSCSQTLNHNVMYWYQQKSSQAPKLLFHYYDKDFNNEADTPDNFQSRRPNTSFCFLDIRSPGLGDTAMYLCATSSRGENRGAKNIQYFGAGTRLSVL.

The rearrangement links TRBV7-2 to TRBJ2-1; D is perhaps TRBD1 or TRBD2 (6 bases each). Germline V gene lookup returns CDR1 SGHTA and CDR2 FQGNSA. Trimming cost V 5 bases and J 4 bases, with 18 bases left between them. CDR3 length: 16 residues. CDR3 coding DNA: TGTGCCAGCAGCCGTCAGGGGCCCAGCGGGTACAATGAGCAGTTCTTC. Protein: CASSRQGPSGYNEQFF. Together with reference TRBV7-2 and TRBJ2-1, the CDR3 gives the full variable domain: GAGVSQSPSNKVTEKGKDVELRCDPISGHTALYWYRQSLGQGLEFLIYFQGNSAPDKSGLPSDRFSAERTGGSVSTLTIQRTQQEDSAVYLCASSRQGPSGYNEQFFGPGTRLTVL.

The rearrangement joins TRBV6-1 to TRBJ1-3; D is perhaps TRBD1 (5 bases). Germline-derived CDR1 and CDR2 are MNHNS and SASEGT. V was cut by 2 bases and J by 8 bases, with 19 bases left in between. This CDR3 has 16 amino acids. The CDR3 region has the DNA TGTGCCAGCAGTGAAATGTCCGGGACCGCCGTGTACACCATATATTTT. It yields the protein CASSEMSGTAVYTIYF.

As to this clone: The DNA is omitted, as the CDR3 cannot be located on it reliably, and the CDR3 follows TCRdb's listing. The V call is TRBV27, the J call TRBJ2-7; the table's D call, TRBD1, has no DNA check behind it. Germline V gene data show CDR1 as MNHEY and CDR2 as SMNVEV (reference sequence). The CDR3 is 10 residues long, ends included. The CDR3 here is CASSSSTGQV.

The sample holds one count of this clone. The V call is TRBV7-3, the J call TRBJ2-3; D not certain. The germline V gene has CDR1 SGHTA and CDR2 FQGTGA. The V end was cut by 5 bases, the J end by 1 base, with 13 bases between. The CDR3 runs 15 residues. CDR3 loop: CASSHQDMGTDTQYF. For the CDR3, the DNA is TGTGCCAGCAGCCACCAGGATATGGGCACAGATACGCAGTATTTT.

CDR3 region: CASSQSREQYF. The CDR3 coding sequence is TGCGCCAGCAGTCAATCCCGAGAGCAGTACTTC. J is TRBJ2-7 and V is TRBV23-1, with D hard to call. TRBV23-1 is an open reading frame whose function is uncertain. This CDR3 contains 11 residues. Trimming removed 0 bases from V and 7 bases from J, with 4 bases in between.

This chain uses TRBV28 with TRBJ1-2; D remains unclear. Germline CDR1 MDHEN, CDR2 SYDVKM. Deletions cut 3 bases from V and 5 bases from J, with 7 bases between. The CDR3 is 12 amino acids. CDR3 amino acids: CASSLRAYGYTF. As DNA, the CDR3 is TGTGCCAGCAGTTTGAGGGCGTATGGCTACACCTTC.

This clone was found once. The chain is built from TRBV28 and TRBJ1-2; TRBD1 agrees at 7 bases. Germline V gene lookup returns CDR1 MDHEN and CDR2 SYDVKM. CDR3 length equals 15 residues. V lost 4 bases and J lost 8; bases outside the gene matches: 13. CDR3 coding DNA: TGTGCCAGCAGTTCCACTGAACAGGGGCGTGACGGCTACACCTTC. Translating it yields CASSSTEQGRDGYTF.

This rearrangement joins TRBV5-4 to TRBJ2-3; TRBD1 matches at 8 bases. This CDR3 is built from 16 residues. The germline CDR1 and CDR2 sequences are SGHNT and YYREEE (reference sequence). V was pared by 0 bases and J by 7 bases, with 10 bases of the junction left unmatched. CDR3 sequence (DNA): TGTGCCAGCAGCTTGGCAGCTCAGGGGGCTTATAATACGCAGTATTTT. Encoded protein: CASSLAAQGAYNTQYF.

This rearrangement joins TRBV19 to TRBJ1-2, with TRBD1 identical over 7 bases. There are 13 residues in the CDR3. J lost 5 bases, V lost 6 bases, and 6 bases had no gene match. Germline values: CDR1 LNHDA, CDR2 SQIVND (reference sequence). In DNA form, the CDR3 reads TGTGCCAGTAGCGAGGGACAGCTTTATGGCTACACCTTC. This encodes CASSEGQLYGYTF.

The J gene is TRBJ2-7, the V gene TRBV19, with D maybe TRBD2 (5 bases). Germline CDR1 is LNHDA and CDR2 is SQIVND (reference sequence). The CDR3 runs to 15 residues. V lost 1 base, J lost 4 bases, and 14 bases lay in between. The CDR3 bases are TGTGCCAGTAGTATAGCGGGGAATGGCCCATACGAGCAGTACTTC. Its translation is CASSIAGNGPYEQYF.

V gene TRBV6-5 combines with J gene TRBJ2-2; possibly TRBD2 for D (6 bases). This CDR3 spans 15 amino acids. Trimming removed 0 bases at V and 6 bases at J, with 11 bases between. Germline V lookup: CDR1 MNHEY, CDR2 SVGAGI. In DNA form, the CDR3 reads TGTGCCAGCAGTTACTCGCCTGGGGAGGCCGGGGAGCTGTTTTTT. Translated, it gives CASSYSPGEAGELFF.

This clone was observed a few times. The rearrangement uses TRBV5-1 and TRBJ1-4; 8 bases are a match to TRBD1. The CDR3 has 15 residues. Germline assignment: CDR1 SGHRS and CDR2 YFSETQ. V was pared by 6 bases and J by 1 base, with 5 bases of the junction left unmatched. CDR3 loop: CASTDRVGTNEKLFF. CDR3 bases: TGCGCCAGCACGGACAGGGTTGGAACTAATGAAAAACTGTTTTTT.

This chain links TRBV10-3 with TRBJ2-5, with 9 positions matching TRBD1. V lost 10 bases and J lost 6; bases outside the gene matches: 9. There are 13 residues in the CDR3. Germline values: CDR1 ENHRY, CDR2 SYGVKD. CDR3 residues: CARDRVSGKTQYF. The CDR3 DNA reads TGTGCCAGGGACAGGGTATCGGGAAAGACCCAGTACTTC.

This clone came up once. This chain links TRBV19 with TRBJ1-5, with TRBD1 matching over 10 bases. CDR1 is LNHDA and CDR2 is SQIVND in the germline V gene (reference sequence). CDR3 length equals 18 residues. The trim removed 3 bases at V and 0 bases at J, leaving 8 bases unmatched. The CDR3 nucleotides are TGTGCCAGTAGTATTTCACCGGGGACAGGGGATAGCAATCAGCCCCAGCATTTT. Its protein product is CASSISPGTGDSNQPQHF.

This chain uses TRBV27 with TRBJ2-2, with 9 positions matching TRBD2. CDR1 MNHEY and CDR2 SMNVEV come from the germline V gene (reference sequence). The CDR3 has 16 amino acids. V shed 3 bases, J shed 6 bases, and the junction held 8 bases outside the gene matches. CDR3 coding DNA: TGTGCCAGCAGTTTCGGGAGCGGGGGGCGATCCGGGGAGCTGTTTTTT. Amino acid sequence: CASSFGSGGRSGELFF.

The V call is TRBV28, the J call TRBJ2-5; 12 bases align to TRBD2. This CDR3 contains 14 residues. The V gene's germline CDR1 is MDHEN and CDR2 SYDVKM. V shed 6 bases, J shed 5 bases, and the junction held 4 bases outside the gene matches. CDR3 loop: CASSLAGGGETQYF. The CDR3 DNA reads TGTGCCAGCAGCCTAGCGGGAGGGGGGGAGACCCAGTACTTC.

The chain recombines TRBV5-1 with TRBJ1-5; TRBD1 might be the D (5 bases). CDR3 length: 13 residues. The V gene's germline CDR1 is SGHRS and CDR2 YFSETQ. V was shortened by 1 base and J by 10 bases, with 12 bases between the two germline ends. CDR3 sequence: CASSLLGASPQHF. CDR3 nucleotide sequence: TGCGCCAGCAGCTTGCTAGGGGCCTCACCCCAGCATTTT.

The V call is TRBV11-2, the J call TRBJ1-3, with 10 bases aligning to TRBD1. CDR1 and CDR2 from the germline V gene are SGHAT and FQNNGV. V shed 5 bases, J shed 1 base, and the junction held 8 bases outside the gene matches. The CDR3 sequence is 17 residues long. The CDR3 loop is CASSTSGTGASGNTIYF. The CDR3 region has the DNA TGTGCCAGCAGCACATCCGGGACAGGGGCGTCTGGAAACACCATATATTTT.